This T cell receptor beta chain was documented in a study of blood T cell repertoires in COVID-19. Looking at the study overall: Samples taken during acute and convalescent COVID-19 were collected in the United States, Italy and Spain.

Study processing details: Reference gene primer amplification in the assay estimated nucleated cell counts. Profiled with immunoSEQ multiplex PCR; TCRdb holds only in-frame clones, not every one. The V and J calls and clone size are taken from that table; D and trimming were inferred from the DNA. The sample holds 100,000 to 150,000 clones, around 86% seen once. Trimming left V 0 bases short and J 5 bases short, with 6 bases between. CDR3 length: 13 residues. The germline V gene encodes CDR1 SGHNT and CDR2 YYREEE (reference sequence). Material: peripheral blood. The chain combines TRBV5-4 with TRBJ2-1; D not certain. The clonotype originates from an elderly man with active or convalescent COVID-19. The CDR3 is CASSLGRNNEQFF. In nucleotides, the CDR3 is TGTGCCAGCAGCTTGGGGCGGAACAATGAGCAGTTCTTC.